Sequencing of this TCR beta chain was carried out in a study of OX40 agonist ivuxolimab in advanced cancers. V lost 0 bases to trimming and J lost 4 bases, with 10 bases between them. The CDR3 spans 14 residues. Germline V lookup: CDR1 WNHNN, CDR2 SYGVQD (reference sequence). Sequencing used immunoSEQ multiplex PCR; TCRdb keeps in-frame clones, though not all of them. The data show 70,000 to 80,000 clones, with about nine tenths seen just once and 1.3% held by the top ten. Here the sequenced sample was CD4+ or CD8+ T cells sorted from blood, taken in a trial of the OX40 agonist ivuxolimab. This TCR was recovered from an adult with an advanced solid tumor such as melanoma, head and neck, liver or kidney cancer. This chain uses TRBV10-1 with TRBJ2-7; D may be TRBD2 (6 bases). CDR3 bases: TGCGCCAGCAGTGAGTCCGGAGGGGAATACGAGCAGTACTTC. This encodes CASSESGGEYEQYF.